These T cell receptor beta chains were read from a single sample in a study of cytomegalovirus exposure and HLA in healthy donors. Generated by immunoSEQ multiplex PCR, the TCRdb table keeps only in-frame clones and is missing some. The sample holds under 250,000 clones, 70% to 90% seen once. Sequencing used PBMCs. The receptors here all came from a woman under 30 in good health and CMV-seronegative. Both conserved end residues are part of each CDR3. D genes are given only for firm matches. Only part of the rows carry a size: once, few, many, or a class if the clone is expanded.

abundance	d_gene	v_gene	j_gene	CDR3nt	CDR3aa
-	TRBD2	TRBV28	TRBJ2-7	TGTGCCAGCAGTACGCCGTCTAGCGGGATCCCCTACGAGCAGTACTTC	CASSTPSSGIPYEQYF
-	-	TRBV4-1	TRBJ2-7	TGCGCCAGCAGCCAACCTATGGGGGAGCAGTACTTC	CASSQPMGEQYF
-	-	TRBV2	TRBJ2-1	TGTGCCAGCAGTGAAGACGGGGTCTACAATGAGCAGTTCTTC	CASSEDGVYNEQFF
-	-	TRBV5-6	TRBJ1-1	TGTGCCAGCAGCATCCGGAGAAGTTCGGGGACTGAAGCTTTCTTT	CASSIRRSSGTEAFF
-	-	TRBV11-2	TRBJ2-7	TGTGCCAGCAGCCGAGTTCGGGGGCTGGGAACCTACGAGCAGTACTTC	CASSRVRGLGTYEQYF
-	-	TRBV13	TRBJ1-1	TGTGCCAGCAGCCCCGGGCTCATAGGGACTGAAGCTTTCTTT	CASSPGLIGTEAFF
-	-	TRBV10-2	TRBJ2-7	TGCGCCAGCAGCCGACAAACCTACTACGAGCAGTACTTC	CASSRQTYYEQYF
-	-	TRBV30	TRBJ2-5	TGTGCCTGGAGTGTACAGTCCGGAGAGACCCAGTACTTC	CAWSVQSGETQYF
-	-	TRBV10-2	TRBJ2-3	TGCGCCAGCAGCCATGACAGAGATCGGGCCCTTAGCACAGATACGCAGTATTTT	CASSHDRDRALSTDTQYF
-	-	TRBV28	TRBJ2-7	TGTGCCAGCAGTTTCGGTCTGGGCACAGGGACCGAGCAGTACTTC	CASSFGLGTGTEQYF
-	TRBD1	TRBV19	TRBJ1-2	TGTGCCAGTAGTCCCACCGGGACAGCCTATGGCTACACCTTC	CASSPTGTAYGYTF
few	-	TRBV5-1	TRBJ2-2	TGCGCCAGCAGCTTGGACCTGTCGCCCGGGGAGCTGTTTTTT	CASSLDLSPGELFF
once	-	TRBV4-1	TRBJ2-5	TGCGCCACCTCGGCCCTCCCATCTTGGACCCAGTACTTC	CATSALPSWTQYF
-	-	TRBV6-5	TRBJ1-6	TGTGCCAGCAGTTACAGGGGCAGTAGATCACCCCTCCACTTT	CASSYRGSRSPLHF
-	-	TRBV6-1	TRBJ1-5	TGTGCCAGCAGTGATTCAAAGGGGTGGGATCAGCCCCAGCATTTT	CASSDSKGWDQPQHF
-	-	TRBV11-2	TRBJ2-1	TGTGCCAGCAGCCGAGCGACCGATACCTACAATGAGCAGTTCTTC	CASSRATDTYNEQFF
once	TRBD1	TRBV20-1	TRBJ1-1	TGCAGTGCTGGCCAGGGGGCTGAAGCTTTCTTT	CSAGQGAEAFF
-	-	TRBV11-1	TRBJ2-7	TGTGCCAGCAGCTTACCAGGAGCCCCTACCTACGAGCAGTACTTC	CASSLPGAPTYEQYF